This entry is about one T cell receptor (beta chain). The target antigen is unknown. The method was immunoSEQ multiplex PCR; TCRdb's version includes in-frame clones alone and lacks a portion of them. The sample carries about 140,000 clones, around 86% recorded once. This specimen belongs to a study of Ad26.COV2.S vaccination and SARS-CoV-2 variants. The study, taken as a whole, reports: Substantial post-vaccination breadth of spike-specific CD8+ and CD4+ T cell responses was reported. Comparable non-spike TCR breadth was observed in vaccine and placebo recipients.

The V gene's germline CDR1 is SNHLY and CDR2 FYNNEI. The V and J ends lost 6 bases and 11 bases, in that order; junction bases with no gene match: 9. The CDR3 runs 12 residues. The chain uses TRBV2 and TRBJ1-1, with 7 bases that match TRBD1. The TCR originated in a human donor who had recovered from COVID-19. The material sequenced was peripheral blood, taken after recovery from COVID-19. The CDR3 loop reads CASSTTGFYAFF. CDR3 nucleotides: TGTGCCAGCAGCACGACAGGGTTTTACGCTTTCTTT.